This T cell receptor (beta chain) was recorded in a study of cytotoxic CD8 clonotypes in ibrutinib-treated CLL. About the research overall: The taking of response samples occurred after a median roughly 11 months of treatment, with a range of 6 to 36. Study observations and caveats: With treatment, public clonotypes, which were uncommon, either contracted or remained stable.

In the case of this clone: Its antigen is currently unknown.

Some clones are missing from TCRdb's copy, which holds only in-frame ones; the method was immunoSEQ multiplex PCR. The sample holds approximately 150,000 clones, approximately 80% seen once. The junction had 12 bases not matched to a gene; V was cut back by 3 bases and J by 9 bases. This CDR3 spans 16 amino acids. The V gene's germline CDR1 is MDHEN and CDR2 SYDVKM. The chain carries TRBV28 and TRBJ2-3, with 10 bases lining up with TRBD1. The sample consisted of PBMCs, taken after 12 months of ibrutinib treatment. The sequence came from a human donor with chronic lymphocytic leukemia. CDR3 sequence reads: CASSFVPGTGVVTQYF. The CDR3 DNA is TGTGCCAGCAGTTTTGTTCCCGGGACAGGGGTTGTGACGCAGTATTTT. Variable domain in full (rest from reference TRBV28 and TRBJ2-3): DVKVTQSSRYLVKRTGEKVFLECVQDMDHENMFWYRQDPGLGLRLIYFSYDVKMKEKGDIPEGYSVSREKKERFSLILESASTNQTSMYLCASSFVPGTGVVTQYFGPGTRLTVL.